What follows are 29 T cell receptor beta chains derived from one specimen sequenced in a study of cytomegalovirus exposure and HLA in healthy donors. The primer mix had 60 Vbeta and 13 Jbeta primers. Clones were read by immunoSEQ multiplex PCR, and TCRdb kept only the in-frame ones, dropping some. Counted here are over 90,000 clones, roughly 76% occurring once; the ten biggest clones make up roughly 19%. The sequencing sample was made of PBMCs. These receptor sequences come from a woman in her fifties or sixties in good health and CMV-seropositive.

The chain carries TRBV5-1 and TRBJ2-1, with D maybe TRBD2 (6 bases). Germline values: CDR1 SGHRS, CDR2 YFSETQ. This CDR3 has 14 residues. Trimming cost V 5 bases and J 9 bases, with 18 bases left between them. The CDR3 region is CASRVAVETGEQFF. The CDR3 DNA reads TGCGCCAGCAGAGTAGCGGTGGAAACGGGTGAGCAGTTCTTC.

The chain joins TRBV11-3 to TRBJ1-1, with D possibly matching TRBD1 (5 bases). The CDR3 consists of 14 residues. CDR1 is SGHNT, CDR2 YENEEA, per germline. With 1 base removed from V and 4 bases from J, the gap between germline ends came to 10 bases. CDR3 region: CASSLGGQGTEAFF. The CDR3 DNA sequence: TGTGCCAGCAGCTTAGGTGGCCAGGGCACTGAAGCTTTCTTT.

The V call is TRBV4-1, the J call TRBJ2-7, with D possibly being TRBD2 (5 bases). V was trimmed by 4 bases and J by 6 bases, leaving 19 bases between them. The germline V gene has CDR1 MGHRA and CDR2 YSYEKL. The CDR3 runs to 15 residues. The CDR3 DNA reads TGCGCCAGCAGCCGACTATCTCGCATGGGCCTCGAGCAGTACTTC. It encodes CASSRLSRMGLEQYF.

In its sample, this clone was seen a few times. The chain has TRBV5-4 and TRBJ1-2; D is unresolved. The CDR3 has 13 residues. CDR1 SGHNT and CDR2 YYREEE come from the germline V gene (reference sequence). V lost 0 bases and J lost 4, with 7 bases in between. CDR3 bases: TGTGCCAGCAGCTTGGGGGCGGGCTATGGCTACACCTTC. Translating it yields CASSLGAGYGYTF.

The chain employs TRBV19 and TRBJ1-1; 9 bases are a match to TRBD1. The germline CDR1 and CDR2 sequences are LNHDA and SQIVND (reference sequence). With 3 bases clipped from V and 4 bases from J, the junction kept 3 bases outside the gene matches. The CDR3 length is 14 residues. CDR3 protein: CASSIGQGSTEAFF. CDR3 nucleotides: TGTGCCAGTAGTATCGGACAGGGGTCCACTGAAGCTTTCTTT.

The genes are TRBV5-1 and TRBJ2-7, with 10 bases matching TRBD2. CDR1 is SGHRS, CDR2 YFSETQ, per germline. The CDR3 extends over 19 amino acids. The junction had 16 bases not matched to a gene; V was cut back by 4 bases and J by 0 bases. The CDR3, as DNA: TGCGCCAGCAGCAACAACCTTAGGCGACTAGCGGGTATCTCCTACGAGCAGTACTTC. Translated, it gives CASSNNLRRLAGISYEQYF. Using reference TRBV5-1 and TRBJ2-7 for the parts outside the CDR3, the full variable domain is KAGVTQTPRYLIKTRGQQVTLSCSPISGHRSVSWYQQTPGQGLQFLFEYFSETQRNKGNFPGRFSGRQFSNSRSEMNVSTLELGDSALYLCASSNNLRRLAGISYEQYFGPGTRLTVT.

The CDR3 coding sequence is TGTGCCAGTAGTATAGTCTTGGGACAGCCTTCGACCCAGTACTTC. Its translation: CASSIVLGQPSTQYF. The rearrangement joins TRBV19 to TRBJ2-5; 7 nucleotides line up with TRBD1. Germline assignment: CDR1 LNHDA and CDR2 SQIVND (reference sequence). The V and J ends lost 1 base and 7 bases, in that order; junction bases with no gene match: 9. The CDR3 totals 15 residues.

The rearrangement links TRBV5-1 to TRBJ1-6; D unclear. Per germline, CDR1 SGHRS and CDR2 YFSETQ. Trimming shortened V by 2 bases and J by 7 bases, and 7 bases separated the two germline ends. The CDR3 contains 13 residues. CDR3 bases: TGCGCCAGCAGCTTTTACAGAAATTCACCCCTCCACTTT. Translation: CASSFYRNSPLHF.

The J gene is TRBJ2-7, the V gene TRBV15; a possible D gene is TRBD1 (6 bases). Germline V gene lookup returns CDR1 LNHNV and CDR2 YYDKDF (reference sequence). The CDR3 is 14 amino acids. Trimming stripped 0 bases from V and 2 bases from J, with 8 bases between. CDR3 amino acids: CATSRDRGAYEQYF. DNA of the CDR3: TGTGCCACCAGCAGAGACAGGGGAGCCTACGAGCAGTACTTC. The entire variable domain, with the rest obtained from reference TRBV15 and TRBJ2-7, is as follows: DAMVIQNPRYQVTQFGKPVTLSCSQTLNHNVMYWYQQKSSQAPKLLFHYYDKDFNNEADTPDNFQSRRPNTSFCFLDIRSPGLGDTAMYLCATSRDRGAYEQYFGPGTRLTVT.

V gene TRBV19 combines with J gene TRBJ2-4, with TRBD1 identical over 8 bases. CDR1 and CDR2 from the germline V gene are LNHDA and SQIVND (reference sequence). Trimming removed 5 bases from V and 6 bases from J; junction bases left unmatched: 3. This CDR3 is 13 amino acids long. The CDR3 spells CASSGQGRNIQYF. CDR3 bases: TGTGCCAGTAGTGGACAGGGTAGAAACATTCAGTACTTC. Full variable domain (rest looked up from reference TRBV19 and TRBJ2-4): DGGITQSPKYLFRKEGQNVTLSCEQNLNHDAMYWYRQDPGQGLRLIYYSQIVNDFQKGDIAEGYSVSREKKESFPLTVTSAQKNPTAFYLCASSGQGRNIQYFGAGTRLSVL.

V is TRBV5-1 and J is TRBJ2-1, with 10 bases identical to TRBD2. The length of the CDR3 is 15 residues. CDR1 and CDR2 from the germline V gene are SGHRS and YFSETQ. J was trimmed by 7 bases and V by 0 bases; bases with no gene match: 4. The CDR3 region is CASSLGASGRNEQFF. DNA of the CDR3: TGCGCCAGCAGCTTGGGTGCTAGCGGGAGAAATGAGCAGTTCTTC.

V usage is TRBV5-6 and J usage is TRBJ2-1; D might be TRBD1 (6 bases). The V gene's germline CDR1 is SGHDT and CDR2 YYEEEE. V gave up 4 bases and J gave up 7 bases, with 24 bases separating them. The CDR3 contains 17 residues. The CDR3 DNA reads TGTGCCAGCAGCCCATCGGTAGGGCAGGGGCCTCAAAATGAGCAGTTCTTC. This translates into CASSPSVGQGPQNEQFF.

The chain has TRBV18 and TRBJ2-3, with D tentatively TRBD2 (6 bases). This CDR3 region has 16 residues. Trimming shortened V by 3 bases and J by 1 base, and 14 bases separated the two germline ends. CDR1 is KGHSH, CDR2 LQKENI, per germline. CDR3 sequence reads: CASSPPAGFGTDTQYF. The CDR3 nucleotides are TGTGCCAGCTCACCCCCGGCGGGGTTTGGCACAGATACGCAGTATTTT.

The genes are TRBV7-9 and TRBJ2-3, with D perhaps matching TRBD1 (6 bases). V was trimmed by 5 bases and J by 0 bases, leaving 21 bases between them. Germline V gives CDR1 SEHNR, CDR2 FQNEAQ (reference sequence). This CDR3 is built from 18 residues. CDR3 loop: CASSPNHGQRMSTDTQYF. CDR3 bases: TGTGCCAGCAGCCCCAACCACGGACAGAGAATGAGCACAGATACGCAGTATTTT.

The chain combines TRBV2 with TRBJ2-7; 12 positions match TRBD2. The V segment lost 11 bases and the J segment 7 bases; nucleotides outside the gene matches: 9. Germline CDR1 is SNHLY and CDR2 is FYNNEI. CDR3 size: 13 residues. DNA for the CDR3: TGTGCCGGGGGACTAGCGGGTTTCGGAGAGCAGTACTTC. This encodes CAGGLAGFGEQYF.

The rearrangement uses TRBV19 and TRBJ2-1; D is perhaps TRBD2 (5 bases). This CDR3 is built from 17 residues. Germline CDR1 and CDR2: LNHDA and SQIVND (reference sequence). V lost 4 bases and J lost 0, with 16 bases in between. The DNA of the CDR3 is TGTGCCAGTAGTACCCTCTGGGCCGGGGTCTCCTACAATGAGCAGTTCTTC. Its protein is CASSTLWAGVSYNEQFF.

The V call is TRBV30, the J call TRBJ2-7; 10 bases map to TRBD2. The CDR3 covers 13 residues. Germline CDR1 GTSNPN, CDR2 SVGIG (reference sequence). Trimming at V came to 4 bases and at J to 4 bases, leaving 4 bases not matched to a gene. CDR3 sequence: CAWKIAGGYEQYF. CDR3 bases: TGTGCCTGGAAGATAGCGGGGGGATACGAGCAGTACTTC.

This clone was counted a few times. The gene calls are TRBV2 and TRBJ1-2; TRBD1 is a possible D gene (5 bases). The CDR3 runs to 15 residues. Germline loops: CDR1 SNHLY, CDR2 FYNNEI. With 3 bases removed from V and 3 bases from J, the gap between germline ends came to 14 bases. In nucleotides, the CDR3 is TGTGCCAGCAGTGACCGGATCCAGGGCGACTATGGCTACACCTTC. This encodes CASSDRIQGDYGYTF.

This clone was detected a few times. The rearrangement uses TRBV4-1 and TRBJ2-1; 9 bases agree with TRBD2. V was pared by 2 bases and J by 6 bases, with 5 bases of the junction left unmatched. CDR1 and CDR2 from the germline V gene are MGHRA and YSYEKL. The CDR3 is made up of 15 amino acids. As DNA, the CDR3 is TGCGCCAGCAGCCAACCGGGACTAGCTGTCAATGAGCAGTTCTTC. Its translation is CASSQPGLAVNEQFF.

V is TRBV6-1 and J is TRBJ1-2, with D hard to call. Germline V gives CDR1 MNHNS, CDR2 SASEGT. The CDR3 extends over 13 amino acids. V lost 2 bases and J 7 bases, leaving 11 bases between the germline ends. DNA for the CDR3: TGTGCCAGCAGTGAATCCAACTCTCGTGGCTACACCTTC. Translated: CASSESNSRGYTF.

The chain couples TRBV4-1 to TRBJ2-7, with 9 bases identical to TRBD1. Trimming at V came to 4 bases and at J to 5 bases, leaving 9 bases not matched to a gene. This CDR3 is 15 amino acids long. Germline CDR1 MGHRA, CDR2 YSYEKL. The CDR3 region is CASSPWGQGVNEQYF. CDR3 bases: TGCGCCAGCAGCCCCTGGGGACAGGGTGTCAACGAGCAGTACTTC.

This clone came up a few times. DNA for the CDR3: TGCGCCAGCAGTCTGTCGGGAGGGTACAATGAGCAGTTCTTC. This sequence encodes CASSLSGGYNEQFF. This chain links TRBV10-1 with TRBJ2-1; 8 nucleotides match TRBD2. This CDR3 has 14 residues. Germline-derived CDR1 and CDR2 are WNHNN and SYGVQD (reference sequence). Trimming at V came to 5 bases and at J to 4 bases, leaving 4 bases not matched to a gene.

A note on this clone: A junction end diverges from the germline sequence, so it may reflect a read error. This rearrangement joins TRBV7-7 to TRBJ2-5; TRBD1 agrees at 10 bases. Germline CDR1 and CDR2: SSHAT and FNYEAQ (reference sequence). The CDR3 contains 15 residues. CDR3 in DNA: TGTGCTAGCAGCTTTGACAGGGGGCACCAAGAGACCCAGTACTTC. As protein: CASSFDRGHQETQYF.

V gene TRBV2 combines with J gene TRBJ1-2; D is perhaps TRBD1 (5 bases). CDR3 length equals 13 residues. The germline gives CDR1 SNHLY, CDR2 FYNNEI. The V and J ends lost 6 bases and 3 bases respectively, with 11 bases between them. CDR3 DNA sequence: TGTGCCAGCAGAGGCCCGGGGGACTATGGCTACACCTTC. Protein product: CASRGPGDYGYTF.

This clone appeared a few times. V gene TRBV18 combines with J gene TRBJ1-1; 8 bases are a match to TRBD1. The ends lost 3 bases at V and 4 bases at J; junction bases unmatched: 10. CDR3 length equals 16 residues. Germline CDR1 and CDR2: KGHSH and LQKENI. The CDR3 DNA reads as TGTGCCAGCTCACCCCGAACAGGGGGATGGGCCACTGAAGCTTTCTTT. This encodes CASSPRTGGWATEAFF.

This CDR3 is CASSLRLPGSPNEKLFF. The CDR3 nucleotides read TGTGCCAGCAGCTTACGTCTGCCGGGGTCTCCTAATGAAAAACTGTTTTTT. The V call is TRBV13, the J call TRBJ1-4; D uncertain. V was pared by 2 bases and J by 3 bases, with 16 bases between. CDR3 length equals 17 residues. The V gene's germline CDR1 is PRHDT and CDR2 FYEKMQ (reference sequence).

V gene TRBV5-1 combines with J gene TRBJ2-1; 10 bases align to TRBD1. Losses at the gene ends were 4 bases for V and 3 bases for J; bases not matched to a gene: 4. Germline V lookup: CDR1 SGHRS, CDR2 YFSETQ. This CDR3 region has 15 residues. CDR3 nucleotide sequence: TGCGCCAGCAGCAGGACAGGGGGTTTCTACAATGAGCAGTTCTTC. Protein product: CASSRTGGFYNEQFF.

The rearrangement links TRBV7-2 to TRBJ2-3; a possible D gene is TRBD2 (5 bases). Germline CDR1 and CDR2: SGHTA and FQGNSA. V lost 3 bases and J 2 bases, leaving 6 bases between the germline ends. CDR3 length: 13 amino acids. CDR3 sequence: CASSLDFTDTQYF. The DNA of the CDR3 is TGTGCCAGCAGCTTGGACTTCACAGATACGCAGTATTTT.

The V and J genes are TRBV5-6 and TRBJ2-1; 12 nucleotides align to TRBD2. The CDR3 totals 17 residues. From germline, CDR1 is SGHDT and CDR2 YYEEEE. With 4 bases clipped from V and 2 bases from J, the junction kept 7 bases outside the gene matches. The CDR3 is CASSVPSGRGAYNEQFF. Written as DNA, the CDR3 is TGTGCCAGCAGCGTGCCTAGCGGGAGGGGGGCCTACAATGAGCAGTTCTTC.